These 25 T cell receptor beta chains were all obtained from the same sample, sequenced in a study of T cells in Graves' hyperthyroidism and ophthalmopathy. The TCR beta CDR3 regions underwent amplification using RNA transcripts as the source. In the first-round RT-PCR of the TCR CDR3, the HTBI primer set was used. TCRdb re-derived calls from the multiplex PCR reads in MiXCR, one entry per CDR3 protein. The sample consists of 350,000 to 500,000 distinct CDR3 sequences, about an eighth of them appearing once. The sequencing input was blood. The receptors here all came from a woman aged 18-29 years with Graves' hyperthyroidism.

This clonotype has more than one count but fewer than ten. The chain uses TRBV20-1 and TRBJ2-5; D ambiguous. The CDR3 extends over 13 amino acids. Germline V gene lookup returns CDR1 DFQATT and CDR2 SNEGSKA (reference sequence). The V gene lost 0 bases and the J gene lost 5 bases, with 10 bases spanning the gap. The chain's CDR3 is CSARDQSGETQYF. CDR3 DNA sequence: TGCAGTGCTAGAGATCAGTCTGGGGAGACCCAGTACTTC.

This clonotype was counted at least ten times. This chain uses TRBV5-6 with TRBJ2-1; D possibly corresponds to TRBD1 (6 bases). V was pared by 3 bases and J by 11 bases, with 12 bases between. Germline CDR1 and CDR2: SGHDT and YYEEEE. The CDR3 consists of 12 residues. CDR3 coding DNA: TGTGCCAGCAGCTGGGAAGGGGGAAAGCAGTTCTTC. Amino acids: CASSWEGGKQFF.

This clonotype was counted many times. V and J are TRBV7-8 and TRBJ1-6, with 7 nucleotides matching TRBD1. The CDR3 totals 15 residues. The junction had 6 bases not matched to a gene; V was cut back by 5 bases and J by 5 bases. Germline CDR1 is SGHVS and CDR2 is FQNEAQ. The CDR3 DNA reads TGTGCCAGCAGCCCCAGGCAGGGGGATAATTCACCCCTCCACTTT. Its protein product is CASSPRQGDNSPLHF. Filled out from reference TRBV7-8 and TRBJ1-6, the complete variable domain reads GAGVSQSPRYKVAKRGQDVALRCDPISGHVSLFWYQQALGQGPEFLTYFQNEAQLDKSGLPSDRFFAERPEGSVSTLKIQRTQQEDSAVYLCASSPRQGDNSPLHFGNGTRLTVT.

This clonotype was seen once. V is TRBV28 and J is TRBJ2-7; weak D call: TRBD2 (6 bases). The germline CDR1 and CDR2 sequences are MDHEN and SYDVKM. The V gene lost 1 base and the J gene lost 3 bases, with 13 bases spanning the gap. CDR3 length equals 15 residues. The CDR3, as DNA: TGTGCCAGCAGTTTATTCAGGCTAGCGAGCTACGAGCAGTACTTC. Encoded protein: CASSLFRLASYEQYF.

Many counts were recorded for this clonotype. In DNA form, the CDR3 reads TGTGCCACCAGCAGAGATCGCTCGGCGGCCCTGAGCACAGATACGCAGTATTTT. It is translated as CATSRDRSAALSTDTQYF. The chain uses TRBV15 and TRBJ2-3, with no clear D. V shed 0 bases and J shed 0 bases, with 16 bases lying between them. CDR1 and CDR2 from the germline V gene are LNHNV and YYDKDF (reference sequence). The CDR3 is 18 amino acids.

In this sample, this clonotype turned up many times. This CDR3 reads CASIPASGRSSLYEQFF. The CDR3 nucleotides are TGTGCCAGCATTCCGGCCAGTGGGAGATCATCCCTCTATGAGCAGTTCTTC. This chain joins TRBV6-2 or TRBV6-3 and TRBJ2-1, with D possibly being TRBD2 (5 bases). V was cut by 7 bases and J by 8 bases, with 27 bases left in between. CDR3 length: 17 residues. Germline V gene data show CDR1 as MNHEY and CDR2 as SVGEGT.

This clonotype appeared a few times. The chain recombines TRBV12-3 or TRBV12-4 with TRBJ2-6, with 8 positions matching TRBD1. The CDR3 sequence is 20 residues long. After removal of 3 bases from V and 0 bases from J, the junction contained 13 bases not matched to a gene. CDR3 in DNA: TGTGCCAGCAGTTTGTCGATTGGGGGGACAGGTCTCTCTGGGGCCAACGTCCTGACTTTC. Its protein is CASSLSIGGTGLSGANVLTF.

CDR3 loop: CASSDSPYGYTF. CDR3 bases: TGCGCCAGCAGTGATTCTCCCTATGGCTACACCTTC. V and J are TRBV10-2 and TRBJ1-2; no definite D call. The V end was cut by 3 bases, the J end by 4 bases, with 6 bases between. CDR1 is WSHSY and CDR2 is SAAADI in the germline V gene. The CDR3 consists of 12 residues.

The V and J genes are TRBV6-6 and TRBJ2-5; 7 nucleotides match TRBD2. Per the germline V gene, CDR1 is MNHNY and CDR2 is SVGAGI (reference sequence). This CDR3 has 16 residues. Trimming took 2 bases from V and 4 from J; bases not matched to a gene: 10. For the CDR3, the DNA is TGTGCCAGCAGTTACGCCGCGGGAGTCATGAGAGAGACCCAGTACTTC. This translates into CASSYAAGVMRETQYF.

This clonotype was counted at least ten times. The V gene is TRBV7-2, the J gene TRBJ2-3, with D hard to call. The CDR3 contains 13 residues. Germline V gene lookup returns CDR1 SGHTA and CDR2 FQGNSA. The V end was cut by 5 bases, the J end by 5 bases, with 11 bases between. The CDR3 protein is CASSEQVGDTQYF. The CDR3 DNA sequence: TGTGCCAGCAGCGAACAAGTCGGAGATACGCAGTATTTT.

This clonotype showed up just a few times. This rearrangement joins TRBV6-1 to TRBJ2-7; D is perhaps TRBD1 (6 bases). V was trimmed by 3 bases and J by 6 bases, leaving 12 bases between them. Germline V gene lookup returns CDR1 MNHNS and CDR2 SASEGT. This CDR3 has 13 amino acids. The CDR3 region is CASSDTQGGEQYF. CDR3 DNA: TGTGCCAGCAGTGACACACAGGGTGGCGAGCAGTACTTC.

The CDR3 nucleotides are TGTGCCAGCAGCTTGGGACTAGCGGGGTACACAGATACGCAGTATTTT. This sequence encodes CASSLGLAGYTDTQYF. This chain uses TRBV5-8 with TRBJ2-3; 11 bases match TRBD2. The germline gives CDR1 SGHTS, CDR2 YDEGEE. This CDR3 is 16 amino acids long. Trimming cost V 0 bases and J 2 bases; bases outside gene matches: 2.

Notes on this clonotype: A read error may produce the germline difference seen at one junction end. The chain couples TRBV5-6 to TRBJ1-5; 11 bases are shared with TRBD1. This CDR3 spans 16 amino acids. Germline lookup yields CDR1 SGHDT and CDR2 YYEEEE. CDR3 nucleotide sequence: TGTGCCAGCAGCTCAGGGACAGGGGGAGGCAATCGGCCCCAGCATTTT. Its protein product is CASSSGTGGGNRPQHF. Supplemented by reference TRBV5-6 and TRBJ1-5, the full variable domain reads DAGVTQSPTHLIKTRGQQVTLRCSPKSGHDTVSWYQQALGQGPQFIFQYYEEEERQRGNFPDRFSGHQFPNYSSELNVNALLLGDSALYLCASSSGTGGGNRPQHFGDGTRLSIL.

In its sample, this clonotype was seen a few times. This chain joins TRBV7-9 and TRBJ1-1; unclear D gene. This CDR3 has 13 amino acids. Germline V gene lookup returns CDR1 SEHNR and CDR2 FQNEAQ (reference sequence). V lost 3 bases and J lost 0, with 5 bases in between. CDR3 bases: TGTGCCAGCAGCTTTGCTATGAACACTGAAGCTTTCTTT. It yields the protein CASSFAMNTEAFF.

This clonotype was counted many times. This rearrangement joins TRBV29-1 to TRBJ2-7; D is possibly TRBD2 (6 bases). From germline, CDR1 is SQVTM and CDR2 ANQGSEA. Trimming took 4 bases from V and 2 from J, leaving 9 bases between them. The CDR3 has 12 residues. The CDR3 sequence is CSVGGVTYEQYF. The CDR3 region has the DNA TGCAGCGTTGGGGGGGTTACCTACGAGCAGTACTTC.

This clonotype occurred a few times. Sequence at one end of the junction differs from germline and may be a read error. The CDR3 DNA reads as TGTGCCAGTAGTACCCTAGGAATGGGAATGAATTTT. This sequence encodes CASSTLGMGMNF. The chain combines TRBV19 with TRBJ1-5; D unclear. Germline CDR1 is LNHDA and CDR2 is SQIVND (reference sequence). CDR3 length equals 12 residues. The full variable domain, completed using reference TRBV19 and TRBJ1-5, is DGGITQSPKYLFRKEGQNVTLSCEQNLNHDAMYWYRQDPGQGLRLIYYSQIVNDFQKGDIAEGYSVSREKKESFPLTVTSAQKNPTAFYLCASSTLGMGMNFGDGTRLSIL.

This chain connects TRBV12-3 or TRBV12-4 to TRBJ2-1, with D possibly matching TRBD2 (5 bases). The length of the CDR3 is 16 residues. V dropped 6 bases and J dropped 0 bases, with 15 bases sitting between them. In nucleotides, the CDR3 is TGTGCCAGCAGCCCCCATAGCGCCAGCTCCTACAATGAGCAGTTCTTC. Encoded protein: CASSPHSASSYNEQFF.

This clonotype appeared many times. The V gene is TRBV7-9, the J gene TRBJ1-4; possible D gene TRBD1, 6 bases. The germline V gene encodes CDR1 SEHNR and CDR2 FQNEAQ (reference sequence). The CDR3 is 15 residues long. V gave up 1 base and J gave up 8 bases, with 14 bases separating them. This chain's CDR3 is CASSLEGRGNEKLFF. The CDR3 DNA follows: TGTGCCAGCAGCTTAGAAGGCAGGGGAAACGAAAAACTGTTTTTT.

Ten or more counts support this clonotype. The chain carries TRBV12-3 or TRBV12-4 and TRBJ1-5; 7 positions match TRBD1. The CDR3 has 14 residues. Germline trimming cut 6 bases from V and 4 bases from J; bases unmatched to any gene: 6. Here the CDR3 reads CASRYQGVNQPQHF. DNA of the CDR3: TGTGCCAGCAGGTACCAGGGGGTAAATCAGCCCCAGCATTTT.

This clonotype has just a few counts. The rearrangement joins TRBV19 to TRBJ1-1; no reliable D call. Trimming pared 7 bases from V and 4 bases from J, leaving 19 bases between. The length of the CDR3 is 15 residues. Germline V gene sequence: CDR1 LNHDA, CDR2 SQIVND (reference sequence). The CDR3 is CASKFNRDGVTEAFF. CDR3 DNA sequence: TGTGCCAGTAAATTCAATCGGGATGGGGTCACTGAAGCTTTCTTT.

The sample holds many counts of this clonotype. J is TRBJ1-3 and V is TRBV6-1; 8 nucleotides agree with TRBD1. This CDR3 comprises 16 residues. Germline CDR1 MNHNS, CDR2 SASEGT. V was clipped by 4 bases and J by 0 bases; unmatched bases: 5. The CDR3 coding sequence is TGTGCCAGCAGTGCGACAGGGGTGGACTCTGGAAACACCATATATTTT. This translates into CASSATGVDSGNTIYF.

This clonotype has just a few counts. The chain employs TRBV3-1 and TRBJ2-7, with 9 bases identical to TRBD2. The CDR3 is made up of 16 amino acids. J gave up 6 bases and V 1 base, and 10 bases lay outside the gene matches. CDR1 is LGHDT, CDR2 YNNKEL, per germline (reference sequence). CDR3 protein: CASSQGVAGEPSEQYF. The CDR3 region has the DNA TGTGCCAGCAGCCAAGGGGTAGCGGGAGAACCGAGCGAGCAGTACTTC.

This clonotype was counted only a few times. The gene calls are TRBV20-1 and TRBJ2-1; maybe TRBD2 (7 bases). Germline CDR1 and CDR2: DFQATT and SNEGSKA (reference sequence). V shed 0 bases and J shed 7 bases, with 19 bases lying between them. The CDR3 spans 16 residues. The CDR3 DNA is TGCAGTGCTAGAGATCCTCAGAGGGGGACTATTAATGAGCAGTTCTTC. Protein: CSARDPQRGTINEQFF.

The rearrangement uses TRBV14 and TRBJ1-6; no clear D. The CDR3 loop spans 15 amino acids. The germline CDR1 and CDR2 sequences are SGHDN and FVKESK. Trimming shortened V by 4 bases and J by 7 bases, and 14 bases separated the two germline ends. CDR3 protein: CASSRAQASNSPLHF. The CDR3 DNA reads as TGTGCCAGCAGCCGGGCTCAGGCTTCCAATTCACCCCTCCACTTT.

V is TRBV20-1 and J is TRBJ1-2; the D is unclear. V was pared by 6 bases and J by 0 bases, with 14 bases between. Germline V gene data show CDR1 as DFQATT and CDR2 as SNEGSKA (reference sequence). This CDR3 contains 14 residues. CDR3 sequence (DNA): TGCAGTGCGCCGGTGCGGTTAGCTAACTATGGCTACACCTTC. Encoded protein: CSAPVRLANYGYTF.